The 13 T cell receptor beta chains given below trace back to one sample, sequenced in a study of early stage breast cancer tumors. Sequencing used immunoSEQ multiplex PCR; TCRdb keeps in-frame clones, though not all of them. The sample comprises roughly 10,000 clones, 66% of which are singletons, and around 7% rests with the top ten. The sample taken for sequencing was breast tumor tissue. The origin of the receptors is a person between 50 and 60 years old with breast cancer.

This clone appeared a single time. The chain links TRBV5-6 to TRBJ2-1, with 7 bases matching TRBD1. This CDR3 region has 15 residues. Germline CDR1 is SGHDT and CDR2 is YYEEEE. The trim removed 0 bases at V and 7 bases at J, leaving 7 bases unmatched. CDR3 DNA: TGTGCCAGCAGCTTGGAAGTCAACAGGGGAAATGAGCAGTTCTTC. It specifies CASSLEVNRGNEQFF.

The sample holds a few counts of this clone. V gene TRBV6-1 combines with J gene TRBJ1-5; the D gene is possibly TRBD1 (6 bases). The V gene's germline CDR1 is MNHNS and CDR2 SASEGT. This CDR3 has 14 residues. The V and J ends lost 2 bases and 5 bases respectively, with 10 bases between them. This chain's CDR3 is CASSERGLDQPQHF. CDR3 coding DNA: TGTGCCAGCAGTGAACGGGGGCTGGATCAGCCCCAGCATTTT.

With respect to this clone: Lacking the conserved final phenylalanine or tryptophan, this CDR3 likely reflects a read error. The genes are TRBV5-1 and TRBJ1-4; 12 bases match TRBD1. V dropped 4 bases and J dropped 8; count of bases not matched to a gene: 15. This CDR3 has 18 residues. Germline loops: CDR1 SGHRS, CDR2 YFSETQ. This CDR3 is CASSLGQGASSLIEKLFC. The CDR3, as DNA: TGCGCCAGCAGCCTGGGACAGGGGGCGTCTTCCCTAATCGAAAAACTGTTTTGT.

This chain uses TRBV5-1 with TRBJ1-4; a weak D match, TRBD1 (5 bases). Germline V gene lookup returns CDR1 SGHRS and CDR2 YFSETQ. CDR3 size: 15 residues. Trimming cost V 1 base and J 8 bases, with 15 bases left between them. The CDR3: CASSLPGGGEEKLFF. The CDR3 bases are TGCGCCAGCAGCTTGCCGGGGGGGGGAGAGGAAAAACTGTTTTTT. The whole variable domain, filled in from reference TRBV5-1 and TRBJ1-4, reads KAGVTQTPRYLIKTRGQQVTLSCSPISGHRSVSWYQQTPGQGLQFLFEYFSETQRNKGNFPGRFSGRQFSNSRSEMNVSTLELGDSALYLCASSLPGGGEEKLFFGSGTQLSVL.

V is TRBV11-3 and J is TRBJ2-1, with TRBD2 matching over 9 bases. The J segment lost 5 bases and the V segment lost 5 bases, leaving 7 bases of the junction unmatched. The CDR3 runs 15 residues. The germline CDR1 and CDR2 sequences are SGHNT and YENEEA. The DNA of the CDR3 is TGTGCCAGCAGCCCCGACAGCGGGGGGAACAATGAGCAGTTCTTC. It codes for CASSPDSGGNNEQFF. Supplemented by reference TRBV11-3 and TRBJ2-1, the full variable domain reads EAGVVQSPRYKIIEKKQPVAFWCNPISGHNTLYWYLQNLGQGPELLIRYENEEAVDDSQLPKDRFSAERLKGVDSTLKIQPAELGDSAVYLCASSPDSGGNNEQFFGPGTRLTVL.

Comment on this clone: One end of the junction does not line up with germline, which may come from a read error. The V gene is TRBV11-2, the J gene TRBJ1-1, with D uncertain. The CDR3 runs to 15 residues. Germline V gene data show CDR1 as SGHAT and CDR2 as FQNNGV. CDR3 coding DNA: TGTGCCAGCAGCCCCCCAGCAGGTAGCTACACTGGAGCTTTCTTT. It translates to CASSPPAGSYTGAFF. Combining the CDR3 with reference TRBV11-2 and TRBJ1-1 gives the whole variable domain EAGVAQSPRYKIIEKRQSVAFWCNPISGHATLYWYQQILGQGPKLLIQFQNNGVVDDSQLPKDRFSAERLKGVDSTLKIQPAKLEDSAVYLCASSPPAGSYTGAFFGQGTRLTVV.

Worth noting for this clone: One junction end disagrees with the germline gene, perhaps due to a read error. This sequence joins TRBV7-2 and TRBJ2-5; perhaps TRBD1 as D (6 bases). The CDR3 contains 14 residues. Germline V CDR1 and CDR2: SGHTA, FQGNSA. CDR3 region: CASSAAMGQGTQYF. CDR3 DNA: TGTGCCAGCAGCGCCGCAATGGGACAAGGGACCCAGTACTTC.

V is TRBV6-1 and J is TRBJ1-2, with a tentative D call TRBD1 (6 bases). CDR1 and CDR2 (germline): MNHNS, SASEGT. Trimming shortened V by 2 bases and J by 4 bases, and 20 bases separated the two germline ends. The CDR3 spans 17 residues. CDR3 loop: CASSESLVTGGGYGYTF. The CDR3 nucleotides read TGTGCCAGCAGTGAATCCCTAGTGACAGGTGGTGGCTATGGCTACACCTTC.

The rearrangement joins TRBV5-4 to TRBJ1-3; D gene unclear. The V end lost 0 bases, the J end lost 0 bases, and 7 bases lay between the germline ends. The CDR3 is made up of 15 amino acids. Germline lookup yields CDR1 SGHNT and CDR2 YYREEE (reference sequence). The CDR3: CASSLDLTSGNTIYF. The CDR3 DNA follows: TGTGCCAGCAGCTTGGATCTTACCTCTGGAAACACCATATATTTT.

The rearrangement uses TRBV19 and TRBJ1-5, with no clear D. The V end was cut by 4 bases, the J end by 3 bases, with 13 bases between. The CDR3 sequence is 15 residues long. Per germline, CDR1 LNHDA and CDR2 SQIVND (reference sequence). The CDR3 DNA sequence: TGTGCCAGTAGTAGCCCAGGACGGGACAATCAGCCCCAGCATTTT. It encodes CASSSPGRDNQPQHF.

The chain joins TRBV5-6 to TRBJ1-3; the D gene is possibly TRBD1 (5 bases). This CDR3 is 16 amino acids long. The germline V gene encodes CDR1 SGHDT and CDR2 YYEEEE. The V end lost 0 bases, the J end lost 0 bases, and 10 bases lay between the germline ends. DNA of the CDR3: TGTGCCAGCAGCTTGGACGGGGGGTTCTCTGGAAACACCATATATTTT. Encoded protein: CASSLDGGFSGNTIYF.

V is TRBV5-4 and J is TRBJ1-5; TRBD1 might be the D (5 bases). Looked up from germline, CDR1 is SGHNT and CDR2 is YYREEE (reference sequence). There are 16 residues in the CDR3. V shed 0 bases and J shed 0 bases, with 10 bases lying between them. CDR3 DNA: TGTGCCAGCAGCTTGGGGGGACGGGGTAGCAATCAGCCCCAGCATTTT. Translating it yields CASSLGGRGSNQPQHF.

This chain links TRBV7-2 with TRBJ2-3, with D hard to call. The V end lost 2 bases, the J end lost 0 bases, and 15 bases lay between the germline ends. There are 17 residues in the CDR3. CDR1 SGHTA and CDR2 FQGNSA come from the germline V gene. CDR3 DNA sequence: TGTGCCAGCAGCTTATGGGCTGAATCTTTAAGCACAGATACGCAGTATTTT. It translates to CASSLWAESLSTDTQYF.